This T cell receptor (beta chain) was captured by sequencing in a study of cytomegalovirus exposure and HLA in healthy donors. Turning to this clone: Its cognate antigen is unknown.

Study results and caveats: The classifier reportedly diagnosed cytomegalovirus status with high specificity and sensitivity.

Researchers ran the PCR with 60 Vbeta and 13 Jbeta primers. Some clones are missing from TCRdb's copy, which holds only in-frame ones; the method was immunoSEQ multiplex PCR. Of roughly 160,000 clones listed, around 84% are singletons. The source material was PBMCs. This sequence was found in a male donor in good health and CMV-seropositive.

CDR3 amino acids: CASSERVGTEAFF. The CDR3 DNA reads TGTGCCAGCAGTGAGAGGGTGGGCACTGAAGCTTTCTTT. The V gene is TRBV25-1, the J gene TRBJ1-1, with D hard to call. Germline CDR1 reads MGHDK; CDR2 reads SYGVNS. Trimming took 3 bases from V and 4 from J, leaving 9 bases between them. This CDR3 has 13 amino acids. Full variable domain (missing parts from reference TRBV25-1 and TRBJ1-1): EADIYQTPRYLVIGTGKKITLECSQTMGHDKMYWYQQDPGMELHLIHYSYGVNSTEKGDLSSESTVSRIRTEHFPLTLESARPSHTSQYLCASSERVGTEAFFGQGTRLTVV.